This TCR beta chain appears in the sequencing data of a study of TIL therapy for anti-PD-1-resistant metastatic lung cancer. Study-level background: Most patients had lung adenocarcinoma.

Time point given: pre-treatment sample, taken before nivolumab and TIL therapy. Adults with stage 4 NSCLC were enrolled in a phase I trial. Sequencing used immunoSEQ v3. The data were produced by immunoSEQ multiplex PCR, yet TCRdb's version contains in-frame clones alone and is incomplete. The profile shows 50,000 to 65,000 clones, 69% of them singletons. The germline V gene encodes CDR1 SGHAT and CDR2 FQNNGV. The CDR3 runs 12 residues. Deletions cut 5 bases from V and 9 bases from J, with 11 bases between. V usage is TRBV11-2 and J usage is TRBJ2-1; D uncertain. The TCR sequence derives from a person between 30 and 80 years old with non-small cell lung cancer. Sequences were derived from blood, sampled at baseline. This CDR3 reads CASSPSGREQFF. Written as DNA, the CDR3 is TGTGCCAGCAGCCCTAGTGGCCGTGAGCAGTTCTTC.